The 31 T cell receptor beta chains presented below share a single source sample, sequenced in a study of T and B cells in COVID-19 patients. TRB was amplified from about 250-500 ng of blood genomic DNA. TRB rearrangements were amplified by multiplex PCR with BIOMED2 TRB-A/B primers. TCRdb fed the multiplex PCR reads into MiXCR, producing one record per CDR3 protein. Counted here are approximately 16,000 distinct CDR3 sequences, about 26% occurring once; the ten biggest clones make up about 1.2%. Sequenced: blood. The receptors originated from a human donor who had recovered from COVID-19.

The chain couples TRBV27 to TRBJ1-6; D not certain. V was trimmed by 3 bases and J by 3 bases, leaving 15 bases between them. CDR1 and CDR2 (germline): MNHEY, SMNVEV (reference sequence). CDR3 length equals 17 residues. This CDR3 reads CASSLSFPSFYNSPLHF. DNA for the CDR3: TGTGCCAGCAGTTTGAGTTTCCCCAGCTTCTATAATTCACCCCTCCACTTT.

The chain has TRBV7-2 and TRBJ2-1, with D perhaps matching TRBD1 (6 bases). Germline assignment: CDR1 SGHTA and CDR2 FQGNSA. The V and J ends lost 5 bases and 9 bases respectively, with 14 bases between them. This CDR3 is 13 amino acids long. Here the CDR3 reads CASSPTLRGEQFF. CDR3 in DNA: TGTGCCAGCAGCCCAACTCTCAGGGGTGAGCAGTTCTTC.

By share, this clonotype counts as medium-sized. The genes are TRBV30 and TRBJ2-6; D is perhaps TRBD1 (5 bases). The CDR3 is 13 residues long. Germline assignment: CDR1 GTSNPN and CDR2 SVGIG (reference sequence). Trimming removed 4 bases at V and 1 base at J, with 5 bases between. CDR3 residues: CAWTGSGANVLTF. DNA for the CDR3: TGTGCCTGGACAGGGTCTGGGGCCAACGTCCTGACTTTC.

The chain uses TRBV27 and TRBJ1-5; D uncertain. CDR3 size: 15 residues. V was pared by 2 bases and J by 8 bases, with 16 bases between. Germline loops: CDR1 MNHEY, CDR2 SMNVEV (reference sequence). The DNA of the CDR3 is TGTGCCAGCAGTTTAGGTTCGGAAGGTACGGAGCCCCAGCATTTT. Amino acid sequence: CASSLGSEGTEPQHF.

J is TRBJ2-1 and V is TRBV19, with 8 bases aligning to TRBD2. Per the germline V gene, CDR1 is LNHDA and CDR2 is SQIVND (reference sequence). This CDR3 region has 14 residues. Unmatched junction bases numbered 6, after V lost 9 bases and J lost 2 bases. The CDR3 here is CASQGLGPYNEQFF. Here the CDR3 DNA reads TGTGCCAGCCAGGGACTAGGTCCCTACAATGAGCAGTTCTTC.

This clonotype has a handful of counts. The rearrangement joins TRBV6-2 or TRBV6-3 to TRBJ2-7; the D gene is possibly TRBD2 (6 bases). The CDR3 contains 13 residues. Trimming cost V 7 bases and J 5 bases, with 15 bases left between them. CDR1 MNHEY and CDR2 SVGEGT come from the germline V gene. Here the CDR3 reads CASIRRGGDEQYF. The DNA for the CDR3 is TGTGCCAGCATTCGGAGGGGAGGCGACGAGCAGTACTTC.

The V and J genes are TRBV6-2 or TRBV6-3 and TRBJ2-1, with 13 positions matching TRBD2. The germline V gene has CDR1 MNHEY and CDR2 SVGEGT. The CDR3 consists of 17 residues. V trimming: 8 bases; J trimming: 0 bases; junction bases outside the gene matches: 7. The CDR3 protein is CASEGLAGATSYNEQFF. DNA for the CDR3: TGTGCCAGCGAAGGACTAGCGGGAGCTACCTCCTACAATGAGCAGTTCTTC.

This clonotype was seen a few times. CDR3: CATSDQGGFRELFF. CDR3 bases: TGTGCCACCAGTGACCAAGGAGGGTTTCGGGAGCTGTTTTTT. The chain is built from TRBV24-1 and TRBJ2-2; possibly TRBD2 for D (6 bases). Germline CDR1 KGHDR, CDR2 SFDVKD. Trimming shortened V by 4 bases and J by 9 bases, and 14 bases separated the two germline ends. The CDR3 has 14 residues.

The chain joins TRBV27 to TRBJ1-5; D ambiguous. The V end was cut by 3 bases, the J end by 0 bases, with 9 bases between. This CDR3 is 15 amino acids long. Germline V gene lookup returns CDR1 MNHEY and CDR2 SMNVEV (reference sequence). CDR3 nucleotide sequence: TGTGCCAGCAGTTTCGGTCAGCTTAGCAATCAGCCCCAGCATTTT. Protein product: CASSFGQLSNQPQHF.

The sample holds a few counts of this clonotype. The V gene is TRBV15, the J gene TRBJ1-2; unclear D gene. V lost 0 bases to trimming and J lost 2 bases, with 10 bases between them. Germline-derived CDR1 and CDR2 are LNHNV and YYDKDF (reference sequence). The CDR3 consists of 15 residues. In DNA, the CDR3 is TGTGCCACCAGCAGAGATCCCCCCAGAAACTATGGCTACACCTTC. Its protein product is CATSRDPPRNYGYTF.

By sample fraction, this clonotype is medium-sized (0.01 to 0.1%). The gene calls are TRBV19 and TRBJ2-7, with a possible D match to TRBD2 (5 bases). V was trimmed by 2 bases and J by 2 bases, leaving 13 bases between them. CDR3 length equals 15 residues. Germline lookup yields CDR1 LNHDA and CDR2 SQIVND (reference sequence). The CDR3, as DNA: TGTGCCAGTAGTATACGGGGTCCTTCCCCCTACGAGCAGTACTTC. As protein: CASSIRGPSPYEQYF.

This clonotype was observed a handful of times. This chain uses TRBV20-1 with TRBJ2-7; a weak D match, TRBD1 (5 bases). Germline V gives CDR1 DFQATT, CDR2 SNEGSKA (reference sequence). V was pared by 7 bases and J by 6 bases, with 19 bases between. CDR3 length: 13 residues. The CDR3 DNA reads as TGCAGTGGCACCCGACAGTCCCTAGGCGAGCAGTACTTC. Its translation is CSGTRQSLGEQYF.

This clonotype rates as medium-sized (0.01 to 0.1%). The chain is built from TRBV29-1 and TRBJ1-2; maybe TRBD1 (6 bases). The CDR3 spans 13 residues. Germline values: CDR1 SQVTM, CDR2 ANQGSEA. The V and J ends lost 6 bases and 3 bases respectively, with 14 bases between them. CDR3 sequence (DNA): TGCAGCGTCGTACACCAGGGGCACTATGGCTACACCTTC. As protein: CSVVHQGHYGYTF.

The V gene is TRBV27, the J gene TRBJ2-1, with D perhaps TRBD2 (5 bases). The CDR3 is 14 residues long. The V end lost 7 bases, the J end lost 6 bases, and 16 bases lay between the germline ends. Per the germline V gene, CDR1 is MNHEY and CDR2 is SMNVEV (reference sequence). The CDR3 DNA is TGTGCCAGCACCAGATCCCCCGCGGGCAATGAGCAGTTCTTC. Its protein is CASTRSPAGNEQFF.

The V call is TRBV20-1, the J call TRBJ1-2; no definite D call. V lost 4 bases to trimming and J lost 1 base, with 7 bases between them. Germline loops: CDR1 DFQATT, CDR2 SNEGSKA (reference sequence). The CDR3 sequence is 12 residues long. The chain's CDR3 is CSATRRNYGYTF. CDR3 DNA: TGCAGTGCTACCAGGCGTAACTATGGCTACACCTTC.

This clonotype was recorded at least ten times. The chain carries TRBV15 and TRBJ1-4; TRBD1 matches 8 bases. The CDR3 consists of 15 residues. Trimming cost V 5 bases and J 6 bases; bases outside gene matches: 8. CDR1 is LNHNV, CDR2 YYDKDF, per germline (reference sequence). CDR3 sequence: CATSDGQGRYEKLFF. The CDR3 nucleotides read TGTGCCACCAGCGACGGACAGGGTAGATATGAAAAACTGTTTTTT.

V is TRBV19 and J is TRBJ1-2; no clear D. Trimming took off 2 bases at V and 4 bases at J, with 11 bases between the two ends. This CDR3 has 14 residues. CDR1 is LNHDA and CDR2 is SQIVND in the germline V gene (reference sequence). The chain's CDR3 is CASSIQSPSYGYTF. For the CDR3, the DNA is TGTGCCAGTAGTATACAAAGCCCGTCCTATGGCTACACCTTC.

The chain recombines TRBV20-1 with TRBJ1-1, with 8 positions matching TRBD1. CDR3 length: 14 amino acids. J lost 0 bases, V lost 5 bases, and 5 bases had no gene match. CDR1 is DFQATT, CDR2 SNEGSKA, per germline (reference sequence). CDR3 protein: CSAFPGQVNTEAFF. Written as DNA, the CDR3 is TGCAGTGCTTTTCCGGGACAGGTGAACACTGAAGCTTTCTTT.

The V call is TRBV18, the J call TRBJ2-7; the match to TRBD1 covers 7 bases. Unmatched junction bases numbered 5, after V lost 3 bases and J lost 3 bases. The germline V gene has CDR1 KGHSH and CDR2 LQKENI. This CDR3 contains 14 residues. CDR3 nucleotides: TGTGCCAGCTCACCTACGACAGGGAACTACGAGCAGTACTTC. It yields the protein CASSPTTGNYEQYF.

By share, this clonotype counts as medium-sized. V is TRBV27 and J is TRBJ1-4; the D gene is possibly TRBD1 (6 bases). V was trimmed by 3 bases and J by 12 bases, leaving 11 bases between them. CDR1 is MNHEY, CDR2 SMNVEV, per germline (reference sequence). The CDR3 has 12 amino acids. The CDR3 sequence is CASSLRGKELFF. CDR3 in DNA: TGTGCCAGCAGTTTGAGGGGGAAGGAACTGTTTTTT.

This clonotype was counted between two and nine times. This chain connects TRBV27 to TRBJ1-2, with 7 bases aligning to TRBD1. The CDR3 runs 15 residues. With 6 bases clipped from V and 3 bases from J, the junction kept 10 bases outside the gene matches. Germline V gene lookup returns CDR1 MNHEY and CDR2 SMNVEV (reference sequence). DNA for the CDR3: TGTGCCAGCAGCAGGTGGGGACAGAAATACTATGGCTACACCTTC. It translates to CASSRWGQKYYGYTF.

The rearrangement links TRBV20-1 to TRBJ1-5; D is possibly TRBD1 (5 bases). CDR3 length equals 14 residues. Germline V lookup: CDR1 DFQATT, CDR2 SNEGSKA (reference sequence). Trimming stripped 4 bases from V and 4 bases from J, with 14 bases between. CDR3 coding DNA: TGCAGTGCTAAGGCCGGGGGGGAGAATCAGCCCCAGCATTTT. Translation gives CSAKAGGENQPQHF.

This clonotype ranks as medium-sized. The J gene is TRBJ1-5, the V gene TRBV30; 7 bases match TRBD1. After removal of 1 base from V and 2 bases from J, the junction contained 5 bases not matched to a gene. The CDR3 length is 15 residues. In germline, CDR1 is GTSNPN, CDR2 SVGIG (reference sequence). For the CDR3, the DNA is TGTGCCTGGAGTGCGACAGGGCTGGGCAATCAGCCCCAGCATTTT. It yields the protein CAWSATGLGNQPQHF. Drawing the rest from reference TRBV30 and TRBJ1-5, the complete variable domain is SQTIHQWPATLVQPVGSPLSLECTVEGTSNPNLYWYRQAAGRGLQLLFYSVGIGQISSEVPQNLSASRPQDRQFILSSKKLLLSDSGFYLCAWSATGLGNQPQHFGDGTRLSIL.

This clonotype was detected a few times. CDR3 residues: CASSVQGAGNYGYTF. CDR3 bases: TGTGCCAGTAGTGTTCAGGGGGCCGGCAACTATGGCTACACCTTC. The rearrangement uses TRBV19 and TRBJ1-2, with 8 positions matching TRBD1. J was trimmed by 2 bases and V by 5 bases; bases with no gene match: 7. There are 15 residues in the CDR3. Germline values: CDR1 LNHDA, CDR2 SQIVND (reference sequence). The whole variable domain, filled in from reference TRBV19 and TRBJ1-2, reads DGGITQSPKYLFRKEGQNVTLSCEQNLNHDAMYWYRQDPGQGLRLIYYSQIVNDFQKGDIAEGYSVSREKKESFPLTVTSAQKNPTAFYLCASSVQGAGNYGYTFGSGTRLTVV.

By sample fraction, this clonotype is medium-sized. The chain employs TRBV27 and TRBJ2-1; D uncertain. Germline V lookup: CDR1 MNHEY, CDR2 SMNVEV (reference sequence). The CDR3 runs 12 residues. V was clipped by 2 bases and J by 5 bases, with 4 bases between them. DNA of the CDR3: TGTGCCAGCAGTTTACGGAACAATGAGCAGTTCTTC. Its translation is CASSLRNNEQFF.

In its sample, this clonotype was seen once. CDR3: CASSRRGSNNRGRQPQHF. The CDR3 nucleotides are TGTGCCAGCAGTCGACGCGGTTCGAATAACAGGGGTCGACAGCCCCAGCATTTT. The chain has TRBV6-6 and TRBJ1-5; 7 nucleotides line up with TRBD1. V shed 5 bases and J 7 bases; nucleotides not matched to a gene: 20. Germline CDR1 is MNHNY and CDR2 is SVGAGI (reference sequence). The CDR3 covers 18 residues.

The chain is built from TRBV6-2 or TRBV6-3 and TRBJ1-2; D is unresolved. The CDR3 contains 13 residues. V lost 6 bases and J lost 4, with 12 bases in between. Per germline, CDR1 MNHEY and CDR2 SVGEGT. The CDR3 nucleotides read TGTGCCAGCAGCCCGGAGGATTCCTATGGCTACACCTTC. Its protein is CASSPEDSYGYTF.

Within the sample, this clonotype is medium-sized. This chain connects TRBV11-3 to TRBJ1-2; perhaps TRBD1 as D (5 bases). The CDR3 is 12 amino acids. Germline V gives CDR1 SGHNT, CDR2 YENEEA. The V end was cut by 7 bases, the J end by 7 bases, with 13 bases between. The CDR3 DNA reads as TGTGCCAGCACGTCGTCCGGGACTGGCTACACCTTC. This encodes CASTSSGTGYTF.

Notes on this clonotype: With a much larger clone just one base away, this may be a read error. The V and J genes are TRBV19 and TRBJ2-7; weak D call: TRBD2 (5 bases). This CDR3 spans 14 amino acids. Germline-derived CDR1 and CDR2 are LNHDA and SQIVND (reference sequence). The V end was cut by 5 bases, the J end by 4 bases, with 15 bases between. The CDR3 DNA reads TGTGCCAGTAGTCCCCCCGGACTGTTGTACGAGCAGTACTTC. It specifies CASSPPGLLYEQYF.

In this sample, this clonotype is medium-sized. The rearrangement uses TRBV18 and TRBJ2-1; TRBD1 agrees at 8 bases. After removal of 1 base from V and 6 bases from J, the junction contained 11 bases not matched to a gene. CDR1 is KGHSH, CDR2 LQKENI, per germline. The CDR3 extends over 17 amino acids. For the CDR3, the DNA is TGTGCCAGCTCACCACAAGTTACGCAGGGGGCGGGCAATGAGCAGTTCTTC. Residues: CASSPQVTQGAGNEQFF.

The chain carries TRBV29-1 and TRBJ1-1, with 9 bases fitting TRBD1. The germline gives CDR1 SQVTM, CDR2 ANQGSEA. This CDR3 has 14 residues. Trimming took 4 bases from V and 1 from J; bases not matched to a gene: 4. CDR3 loop: CSVARTGANTEAFF. The DNA of the CDR3 is TGCAGCGTTGCCCGGACAGGGGCGAACACTGAAGCTTTCTTT. Using reference TRBV29-1 and TRBJ1-1 for the parts outside the CDR3, the full variable domain is SAVISQKPSRDICQRGTSLTIQCQVDSQVTMMFWYRQQPGQSLTLIATANQGSEATYESGFVIDKFPISRPNLTFSTLTVSNMSPEDSSIYLCSVARTGANTEAFFGQGTRLTVV.